The 10 T cell receptor beta chains below come from one sample, sequenced in a study of shared clonotypes between healthy human individuals. Only in-frame clones appear in the TCRdb table, and some are missing; sequencing was by immunoSEQ multiplex PCR. The sample lists around 600,000 clones, roughly 98% occurring once. Cells designated naive CD8 were CD45RO-negative and were positively selected for CCR7, with terminally differentiated effector memory CD45RA+ cells excluded. The sample comprised naive CD8+ T cells sorted from blood. These receptors were collected from a man in his thirties or forties in good health.

The chain carries TRBV6-6 and TRBJ2-3; tentative D call: TRBD2 (5 bases). CDR1 and CDR2 from the germline V gene are MNHNY and SVGAGI (reference sequence). The CDR3 is 14 amino acids. Trimming pared 6 bases from V and 0 bases from J, leaving 10 bases between. The CDR3 DNA follows: TGTGCCAGCAGCCAGAGAGGGAGCACAGATACGCAGTATTTT. Amino acid sequence: CASSQRGSTDTQYF.

The chain carries TRBV25-1 and TRBJ1-1, with D possibly being TRBD1 (5 bases). The CDR3 is made up of 16 amino acids. Germline V gives CDR1 MGHDK, CDR2 SYGVNS. The V end was cut by 5 bases, the J end by 3 bases, with 19 bases between. For the CDR3, the DNA is TGTGCCAGCAGTTCCACAGGATGGGGGGATTACACTGAAGCTTTCTTT. Translating gives CASSSTGWGDYTEAFF.

V usage is TRBV19 and J usage is TRBJ2-1; D remains unclear. The CDR3 runs 13 residues. Looked up from germline, CDR1 is LNHDA and CDR2 is SQIVND (reference sequence). Trimming removed 2 bases at V and 12 bases at J, with 14 bases between. The CDR3 spells CASSINLVLTQFF. The CDR3 nucleotides are TGTGCCAGTAGTATAAATCTGGTACTTACGCAGTTCTTC.

The V gene is TRBV7-9, the J gene TRBJ2-4; perhaps TRBD2 as D (6 bases). V lost 5 bases and J 8 bases, leaving 19 bases between the germline ends. Germline loops: CDR1 SEHNR, CDR2 FQNEAQ (reference sequence). This CDR3 contains 15 residues. CDR3 nucleotides: TGTGCCAGCAGCCCCTTCAGGGTAGCGGAAGACATTCAGTACTTC. Residues: CASSPFRVAEDIQYF.

The V and J genes are TRBV5-4 and TRBJ2-7; unclear D gene. The CDR3 loop spans 12 amino acids. Trimming took off 4 bases at V and 2 bases at J, with 7 bases between the two ends. Germline V gene data show CDR1 as SGHNT and CDR2 as YYREEE (reference sequence). The CDR3 nucleotides are TGTGCCAGCAGCGACAACCCCTACGAGCAGTACTTC. It codes for CASSDNPYEQYF.

The rearrangement links TRBV4-1 to TRBJ2-5; TRBD2 agrees at 15 bases. The CDR3 totals 17 residues. CDR1 and CDR2 (germline): MGHRA, YSYEKL. V was clipped by 4 bases and J by 5 bases; unmatched bases: 8. The CDR3 DNA reads as TGCGCCAGCAGCCCAGAGGGACTAGCGGGAGGAATTGAGACCCAGTACTTC. This encodes CASSPEGLAGGIETQYF.

The CDR3 DNA reads as TGTGCCAGCACTATTTCTGGGCCTAGCAATGAGCAGTTCTTC. Residues: CASTISGPSNEQFF. The chain links TRBV27 to TRBJ2-1; D is unresolved. V lost 7 bases and J lost 6, with 16 bases in between. The CDR3 is 14 residues long. Germline-derived CDR1 and CDR2 are MNHEY and SMNVEV (reference sequence).

V gene TRBV7-9 combines with J gene TRBJ2-1; the match to TRBD2 covers 11 bases. Germline-derived CDR1 and CDR2 are SEHNR and FQNEAQ (reference sequence). The CDR3 spans 15 residues. V was pared by 7 bases and J by 9 bases, with 11 bases of the junction left unmatched. The CDR3 sequence: CASTDSGRAEGEQFF. The CDR3 bases are TGTGCCAGCACCGATAGCGGGAGGGCTGAAGGTGAGCAGTTCTTC.

J is TRBJ1-1 and V is TRBV29-1; 9 bases are shared with TRBD1. In germline, CDR1 is SQVTM, CDR2 ANQGSEA. The CDR3 is made up of 13 amino acids. V was clipped by 3 bases and J by 5 bases; unmatched bases: 4. The CDR3 spells CSVDRGQGTEAFF. CDR3 nucleotide sequence: TGCAGCGTTGATAGGGGACAGGGAACTGAAGCTTTCTTT.

This clone was picked up one time. The V call is TRBV7-8, the J call TRBJ1-5; D possibly corresponds to TRBD1 (5 bases). V was trimmed by 6 bases and J by 1 base, leaving 13 bases between them. Germline assignment: CDR1 SGHVS and CDR2 FQNEAQ. This CDR3 is built from 15 residues. CDR3 coding DNA: TGTGCCAGCAGAGACACGGGGGGGAGCAATCAGCCCCAGCATTTT. Its translation is CASRDTGGSNQPQHF.